Reported below is one TCR beta chain. Original methodology: It was from reference gene primer amplification that nucleated cell counts were estimated. TCRdb's table, derived via immunoSEQ multiplex PCR, lists solely in-frame clones and lacks some. The V and J calls and the clone size are those of that table, but D and trimming were determined from the DNA. Found here are about 58,000 clones, roughly 79% of them singletons; the top ten hold about 29%. V lost 4 bases and J lost 5, with 18 bases in between. Germline V gene sequence: CDR1 SGHDT, CDR2 YYEEEE. The CDR3 runs to 15 residues. This sample is part of a study of blood T cell repertoires in COVID-19. Study overall: Spain, Italy and the United States supplied samples that represented acute and convalescent COVID-19. Sample material is recorded as cDNA or gDNA derived from T cells, B-cell-depleted T cells, or PBMCs.

This TCR was recovered from a human donor in a cohort sampled during active COVID-19. The J gene is TRBJ2-5, the V gene TRBV5-6, with D maybe TRBD1 (6 bases). Material: peripheral blood. CDR3 coding DNA: TGTGCCAGCAGCCGAAAGACAGGCGCCAGGGAGACCCAGTACTTC. Encoded protein: CASSRKTGARETQYF.